These 4 T cell receptor beta chains were sequenced from one sample in a study of blood T cells in healthy people across ages. Then a second PCR, running roughly 7 to 11 cycles, was carried out with a sample-barcoded 5' primer and a J-beta primer mix. TCRdb itself ran the 5' RACE reads through MiXCR, one entry per CDR3 protein. The sample contains some 900,000 distinct CDR3 sequences, around 48% of which appear only once. The sequencing input was blood. Receptors originate from a man aged 25-40 years in good health.

This clonotype was observed a few times. The chain combines TRBV25-1 with TRBJ1-2; D is uncertain. Trimming took off 1 base at V and 2 bases at J, with 17 bases between the two ends. The V gene's germline CDR1 is MGHDK and CDR2 SYGVNS. The CDR3 contains 17 residues. This CDR3 is CASSESVIRPLNYGYTF. The CDR3 DNA sequence: TGTGCCAGCAGTGAATCCGTCATCCGTCCCCTCAACTATGGCTACACCTTC.

The chain combines TRBV20-1 with TRBJ2-3, with a weak D call TRBD2 (7 bases). The CDR3 contains 14 residues. In germline, CDR1 is DFQATT, CDR2 SNEGSKA (reference sequence). Trimming pared 3 bases from V and 9 bases from J, leaving 19 bases between. The CDR3 nucleotides are TGCAGTGCTAGTGTGTGGGGGGCGGGAGACACGCAGTATTTT. This sequence encodes CSASVWGAGDTQYF.

This clonotype is classed as medium-sized. The chain carries TRBV11-3 and TRBJ2-3; D ambiguous. This CDR3 contains 15 residues. Trimming removed 5 bases from V and 6 bases from J, with 18 bases in between. Germline V lookup: CDR1 SGHNT, CDR2 YENEEA. CDR3 in DNA: TGTGCCAGCAGCCATACGGTCGGACCCGGGGATACGCAGTATTTT. As protein: CASSHTVGPGDTQYF. Supplemented by reference TRBV11-3 and TRBJ2-3, the full variable domain reads EAGVVQSPRYKIIEKKQPVAFWCNPISGHNTLYWYLQNLGQGPELLIRYENEEAVDDSQLPKDRFSAERLKGVDSTLKIQPAELGDSAVYLCASSHTVGPGDTQYFGPGTRLTVL.

Many counts were recorded for this clonotype. The gene calls are TRBV7-2 and TRBJ2-2, with D possibly being TRBD2 (5 bases). CDR1 is SGHTA, CDR2 FQGNSA, per germline. There are 14 residues in the CDR3. V shed 5 bases and J shed 2 bases, with 9 bases lying between them. The CDR3 sequence: CASSPLANTGELFF. In DNA, the CDR3 is TGTGCCAGCAGCCCTCTAGCAAACACCGGGGAGCTGTTTTTT.